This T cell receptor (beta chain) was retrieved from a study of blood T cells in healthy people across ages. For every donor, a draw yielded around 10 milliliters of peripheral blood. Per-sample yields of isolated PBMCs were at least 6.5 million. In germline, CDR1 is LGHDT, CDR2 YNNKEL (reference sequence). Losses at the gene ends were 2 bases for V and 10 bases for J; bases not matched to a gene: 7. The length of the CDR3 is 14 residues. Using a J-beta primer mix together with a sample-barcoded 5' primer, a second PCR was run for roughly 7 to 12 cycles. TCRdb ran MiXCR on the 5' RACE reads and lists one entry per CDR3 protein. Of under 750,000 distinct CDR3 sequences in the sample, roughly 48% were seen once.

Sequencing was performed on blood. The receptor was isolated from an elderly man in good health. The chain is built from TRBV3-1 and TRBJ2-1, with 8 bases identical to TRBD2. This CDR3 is CASSQLYAGGEQFF. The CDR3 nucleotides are TGTGCCAGCAGCCAACTCTACGCGGGAGGAGAGCAGTTCTTC.